Each of the 5 T cell receptor beta chains below was sequenced from the same sample in a study of cytomegalovirus exposure and HLA in healthy donors. Primers for the PCR totalled 60 Vbeta and 13 Jbeta. Clones were sequenced by immunoSEQ multiplex PCR, and TCRdb holds only the in-frame ones, with some missing. In the table there are 150,000 to 200,000 clones, 75% to 85% of which are singletons. The specimen was PBMCs. The source is a woman between 50 and 59 years old in good health and CMV-seronegative.

This clone was seen a few times. This chain uses TRBV10-3 with TRBJ2-1; TRBD2 matches 8 bases. In germline, CDR1 is ENHRY, CDR2 SYGVKD. Losses at the gene ends were 2 bases for V and 7 bases for J; bases not matched to a gene: 10. The CDR3 consists of 16 residues. The CDR3 loop reads CAISEAPGLVLNEQFF. The CDR3 DNA is TGTGCCATCAGTGAGGCTCCGGGACTAGTACTGAATGAGCAGTTCTTC.

The rearrangement joins TRBV27 to TRBJ1-2, with 9 bases lining up with TRBD1. The germline gives CDR1 MNHEY, CDR2 SMNVEV (reference sequence). This CDR3 region has 15 residues. The trim removed 4 bases at V and 8 bases at J, leaving 11 bases unmatched. In DNA form, the CDR3 reads TGTGCCAGCAGTTCCTTAAACAGGGGGCCAGGAGGCTACACCTTC. Translating it yields CASSSLNRGPGGYTF.

Comment on this clone: The sample carries other DNA sequences with the same CDR3. This chain connects TRBV13 to TRBJ2-7; perhaps TRBD1 as D (6 bases). The CDR3 loop spans 16 amino acids. The V gene's germline CDR1 is PRHDT and CDR2 FYEKMQ (reference sequence). Trimming took off 5 bases at V and 0 bases at J, with 17 bases between the two ends. CDR3 residues: CASSLVGQGFSYEQYF. CDR3 in DNA: TGTGCCAGCAGCCTAGTCGGCCAGGGGTTCTCCTACGAGCAGTACTTC.

The gene calls are TRBV28 and TRBJ2-2; possibly TRBD1 for D (6 bases). This CDR3 is 16 amino acids long. Trimming cost V 6 bases and J 1 base, with 15 bases left between them. Per the germline V gene, CDR1 is MDHEN and CDR2 is SYDVKM. For the CDR3, the DNA is TGTGCCAGCAGCTACACGGGACATTTGAACACCGGGGAGCTGTTTTTT. Translated: CASSYTGHLNTGELFF. Together with reference TRBV28 and TRBJ2-2, the CDR3 gives the full variable domain: DVKVTQSSRYLVKRTGEKVFLECVQDMDHENMFWYRQDPGLGLRLIYFSYDVKMKEKGDIPEGYSVSREKKERFSLILESASTNQTSMYLCASSYTGHLNTGELFFGEGSRLTVL.

The chain carries TRBV9 and TRBJ2-1, with unresolved D. The CDR3 loop spans 15 amino acids. CDR1 and CDR2 from the germline V gene are SGDLS and YYNGEE. V lost 3 bases and J lost 4, with 14 bases in between. CDR3 DNA: TGTGCCAGCAGCGACTCCGCTAGACGGTACAATGAGCAGTTCTTC. This encodes CASSDSARRYNEQFF.